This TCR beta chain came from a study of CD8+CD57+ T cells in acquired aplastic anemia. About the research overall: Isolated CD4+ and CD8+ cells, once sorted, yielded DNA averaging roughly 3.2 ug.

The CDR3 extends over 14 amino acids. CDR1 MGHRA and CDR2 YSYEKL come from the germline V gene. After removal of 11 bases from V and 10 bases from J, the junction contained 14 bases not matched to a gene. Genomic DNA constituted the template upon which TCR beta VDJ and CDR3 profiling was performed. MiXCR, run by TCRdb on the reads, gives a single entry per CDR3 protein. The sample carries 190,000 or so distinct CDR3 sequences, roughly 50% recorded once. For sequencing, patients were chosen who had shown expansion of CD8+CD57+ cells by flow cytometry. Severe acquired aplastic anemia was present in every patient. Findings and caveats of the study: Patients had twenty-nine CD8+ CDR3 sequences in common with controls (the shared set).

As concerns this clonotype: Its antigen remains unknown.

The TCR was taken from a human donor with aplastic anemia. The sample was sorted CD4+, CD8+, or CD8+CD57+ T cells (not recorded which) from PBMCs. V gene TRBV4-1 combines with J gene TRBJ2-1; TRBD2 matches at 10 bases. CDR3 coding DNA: TGCGCCGGGGGTGGGGGGCTAGCGGGGGACGAGCAGTTCTTC. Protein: CAGGGGLAGDEQFF.